The 24 T cell receptor beta chains given below trace back to one sample, sequenced in a study of T cells expressing NK-cell markers (dated by TCRdb to 2020 to 2021). Library prep was done by 5' RACE. Instrument on record: Illumina HiSeq 2000. TCRdb reprocessed the reads; each CDR3 protein sequence makes one entry, and DNA is unavailable. This sample's table contains 250,000 or so distinct CDR3 sequences. The top ten clones comprise more than 3.5% of the sample. The specimen was blood T cells: a sorted CD56 or NKG2C T cell subset, CD4+ or CD8+ T cells, or bulk PBMC T cells (not recorded which). These receptors came from a woman between 18 and 70 years old in good health.

V is TRBV11-3 and J is TRBJ2-5; TCRdb reports TRBD2, a call that lacks DNA to check it against. Germline V gene sequence: CDR1 SGHNT, CDR2 YENEEA. CDR3 length equals 15 residues. The CDR3 here is CASSTGLAGSVTQYF.

The J gene is TRBJ1-1, the V gene TRBV11-2; the D gene TCRdb calls, TRBD1, cannot be checked with no DNA. Per germline, CDR1 SGHAT and CDR2 FQNNGV. The CDR3 is 15 amino acids. CDR3 protein: CASSLAGTVGTEAFF. Looking up the rest from reference TRBV11-2 and TRBJ1-1 gives the full variable domain: EAGVAQSPRYKIIEKRQSVAFWCNPISGHATLYWYQQILGQGPKLLIQFQNNGVVDDSQLPKDRFSAERLKGVDSTLKIQPAKLEDSAVYLCASSLAGTVGTEAFFGQGTRLTVV.

The V gene is TRBV6-5, the J gene TRBJ1-3. Germline V gene lookup returns CDR1 MNHEY and CDR2 SVGAGI. There are 12 residues in the CDR3. CDR3 in amino acids: CASSFRGNTIYF.

The chain joins TRBV20-1 to TRBJ1-5; the TCRdb call, TRBD1, lacks DNA for checking. Per the germline V gene, CDR1 is DFQATT and CDR2 is SNEGSKA (reference sequence). The CDR3 spans 12 residues. The CDR3 reads CSAGGGNQPQHF.

This chain's CDR3 is CASSGPSSGRAFNEQYF. The chain combines TRBV25-1 with TRBJ2-7; TCRdb returns TRBD2, unconfirmable since there is no DNA. In germline, CDR1 is MGHDK, CDR2 SYGVNS. This CDR3 has 17 residues.

V usage is TRBV6-5 and J usage is TRBJ1-5. The germline V gene encodes CDR1 MNHEY and CDR2 SVGAGI. This CDR3 contains 14 residues. The CDR3: CASSYMGSNQPQHF.

The chain recombines TRBV7-3 with TRBJ2-1; the D gene TCRdb calls, TRBD2, cannot be checked with no DNA. CDR1 is SGHTA, CDR2 FQGTGA, per germline. This CDR3 has 13 amino acids. CDR3 loop: CASSLDQRREQFF.

The chain combines TRBV5-1 with TRBJ1-1; TCRdb outputs TRBD1, but without DNA this stays unchecked. CDR1 and CDR2 (germline): SGHRS, YFSETQ. The CDR3 spans 15 residues. CDR3 sequence reads: CASGVTGQGFPEAFF.

The CDR3 here is CASSQDRAQANTEAFF. The V call is TRBV4-1, the J call TRBJ1-1. The CDR3 has 16 amino acids. In germline, CDR1 is MGHRA, CDR2 YSYEKL.

The chain recombines TRBV28 with TRBJ2-7; with no DNA, the TCRdb D assignment of TRBD1 cannot be verified. Germline V gene data show CDR1 as MDHEN and CDR2 as SYDVKM. The CDR3 extends over 14 amino acids. CDR3 region: CASRTGTGKYEQYF.

This chain joins TRBV5-1 and TRBJ2-1. From germline, CDR1 is SGHRS and CDR2 YFSETQ. This CDR3 is 12 amino acids long. The CDR3 protein is CASSFPRSRQFF.

This rearrangement joins TRBV6-1 to TRBJ2-5; the D call of TRBD2 rests on TCRdb alone, since no DNA is present to check it. This CDR3 comprises 15 residues. Germline V gene sequence: CDR1 MNHNS, CDR2 SASEGT. CDR3 sequence reads: CASRSTSGGQETQYF.

CDR3 sequence reads: CATSPPGHYEQYF. The gene calls are TRBV28 and TRBJ2-7; TCRdb names TRBD2, which stays unverified in the absence of DNA. The CDR3 spans 13 residues. CDR1 MDHEN and CDR2 SYDVKM come from the germline V gene. The entire variable domain, with the rest obtained from reference TRBV28 and TRBJ2-7, is as follows: DVKVTQSSRYLVKRTGEKVFLECVQDMDHENMFWYRQDPGLGLRLIYFSYDVKMKEKGDIPEGYSVSREKKERFSLILESASTNQTSMYLCATSPPGHYEQYFGPGTRLTVT.

This chain uses TRBV4-3 with TRBJ2-1. CDR1 LGHNA and CDR2 YSLEER come from the germline V gene. The CDR3 totals 14 residues. The CDR3: CASSQAESSYEQFF.

This chain uses TRBV18 with TRBJ1-4. CDR1 and CDR2 from the germline V gene are KGHSH and LQKENI. The CDR3 contains 14 residues. CDR3 residues: CASSGRDSNEKLFF. Supplemented by reference TRBV18 and TRBJ1-4, the full variable domain reads NAGVMQNPRHLVRRRGQEARLRCSPMKGHSHVYWYRQLPEEGLKFMVYLQKENIIDESGMPKERFSAEFPKEGPSILRIQQVVRGDSAAYFCASSGRDSNEKLFFGSGTQLSVL.

The chain carries TRBV30 and TRBJ2-2; TCRdb picks TRBD2, but there is no DNA to check that call. This CDR3 contains 15 residues. Germline CDR1 GTSNPN, CDR2 SVGIG (reference sequence). The CDR3 spells CAGTGTSGVRGELFF.

This sequence joins TRBV20-1 and TRBJ2-1; TCRdb returns TRBD2, unconfirmable since there is no DNA. CDR1 DFQATT and CDR2 SNEGSKA come from the germline V gene (reference sequence). This CDR3 has 14 residues. The CDR3 region is CSAVDPSGINEQFF.

The J gene is TRBJ2-4, the V gene TRBV4-3. This CDR3 has 15 residues. Looked up from germline, CDR1 is LGHNA and CDR2 is YSLEER. This CDR3 reads CASSQDRGAKNIQYF.

V usage is TRBV7-3 and J usage is TRBJ2-1; TCRdb calls TRBD1, which cannot be checked without DNA. CDR1 SGHTA and CDR2 FQGTGA come from the germline V gene. CDR3 length equals 16 residues. The CDR3 protein is CASSSRSGGGANEQFF.

The V and J genes are TRBV6-2 or TRBV6-3 and TRBJ1-5; without DNA, the TCRdb call of TRBD1 cannot be checked. The CDR3 is made up of 16 amino acids. Germline CDR1 MNHEY, CDR2 SVGEGT. This CDR3 reads CASRLEPRTGNQPQHF.

J is TRBJ2-5 and V is TRBV29-1; the TRBD1 assignment by TCRdb is unverifiable without DNA. Per the germline V gene, CDR1 is SQVTM and CDR2 is ANQGSEA. The CDR3 totals 12 residues. The CDR3 protein is CSVEVGTETQYF.

J is TRBJ2-2 and V is TRBV5-1; the D call of TRBD1 rests on TCRdb alone, since no DNA is present to check it. Germline values: CDR1 SGHRS, CDR2 YFSETQ. The CDR3 totals 17 residues. The CDR3: CASSLESATGVTGELFF. The full variable domain, its missing parts supplied by reference TRBV5-1 and TRBJ2-2, is KAGVTQTPRYLIKTRGQQVTLSCSPISGHRSVSWYQQTPGQGLQFLFEYFSETQRNKGNFPGRFSGRQFSNSRSEMNVSTLELGDSALYLCASSLESATGVTGELFFGEGSRLTVL.

This sequence joins TRBV7-8 and TRBJ2-1; there is no DNA to check the TCRdb D call of TRBD2. This CDR3 is built from 15 residues. The germline V gene has CDR1 SGHVS and CDR2 FQNEAQ. The CDR3 here is CASSSIAGVTNEQFF.

The rearrangement joins TRBV2 to TRBJ2-3. The CDR3 has 14 residues. Germline CDR1 SNHLY, CDR2 FYNNEI. CDR3 loop: CASSVMVSTDTQYF.